Below are 19 T cell receptor beta chains sequenced from a single sample in a study of blood T cell repertoires in COVID-19. Libraries were prepared by immunoSEQ multiplex PCR; TCRdb keeps only in-frame clonotypes and omits some of them. Of some 58,000 clones detected, 65% to 90% appear once; the ten largest clones hold 1.2%. Sample: peripheral blood. All receptors come from a man aged 40-50 years with acute or convalescent COVID-19.

This chain links TRBV6-5 with TRBJ2-7; no clear D. The ends were cut back, 5 bases at V and 7 bases at J, with 18 bases in the middle. Germline assignment: CDR1 MNHEY and CDR2 SVGAGI. The CDR3 is made up of 14 amino acids. The CDR3 loop reads CASSPLASLGEQYF. The CDR3 DNA reads as TGTGCCAGCAGTCCCCTCGCTAGTCTGGGTGAGCAGTACTTC.

The chain joins TRBV30 to TRBJ1-1; possible D gene TRBD1, 5 bases. This CDR3 region has 10 residues. Trimming shortened V by 5 bases and J by 4 bases, and 5 bases separated the two germline ends. Germline loops: CDR1 GTSNPN, CDR2 SVGIG (reference sequence). The CDR3 region has the DNA TGTGCCTGGGGGGCCACTGAAGCTTTCTTT. Its translation: CAWGATEAFF.

This clone was found a few times. The V and J genes are TRBV6-2 or TRBV6-3 and TRBJ1-5, with D maybe TRBD1 (6 bases). The CDR3 loop spans 15 amino acids. Germline-derived CDR1 and CDR2 are MNHEY and SVGEGT. V lost 6 bases to trimming and J lost 5 bases, with 17 bases between them. In DNA form, the CDR3 reads TGTGCCAGCAGCGAATCCGGGACATCGCATCAGCCCCAGCATTTT. Protein sequence: CASSESGTSHQPQHF.

This chain links TRBV6-5 with TRBJ1-4; a weak D match, TRBD1 (5 bases). This CDR3 region has 14 residues. The germline CDR1 and CDR2 sequences are MNHEY and SVGAGI. The ends were cut back, 8 bases at V and 8 bases at J, with 18 bases in the middle. The CDR3 loop is CASSERPSGEKLFF. In DNA, the CDR3 is TGTGCCAGCTCGGAAAGGCCCTCAGGGGAAAAACTGTTTTTT.

This chain uses TRBV2 with TRBJ2-5; D gene ambiguous. V was pared by 6 bases and J by 5 bases, with 10 bases between. The length of the CDR3 is 12 residues. Germline V CDR1 and CDR2: SNHLY, FYNNEI. CDR3 loop: CASRSPAETQYF. CDR3 in DNA: TGTGCCAGCAGGTCTCCCGCGGAGACCCAGTACTTC.

This clone has a single count. The CDR3 loop is CSVRRGAPYEQYF. The CDR3 DNA follows: TGCAGCGTAAGACGGGGGGCCCCCTACGAGCAGTACTTC. This sequence joins TRBV29-1 and TRBJ2-7; D might be TRBD2 (7 bases). This CDR3 spans 13 amino acids. Germline V gene sequence: CDR1 SQVTM, CDR2 ANQGSEA. Trimming cost V 6 bases and J 2 bases, with 14 bases left between them.

A single count supports this clone. This chain joins TRBV19 and TRBJ2-1, with 8 bases fitting TRBD2. V dropped 5 bases and J dropped 7; count of bases not matched to a gene: 7. The CDR3 extends over 14 amino acids. Germline V gives CDR1 LNHDA, CDR2 SQIVND (reference sequence). In nucleotides, the CDR3 is TGTGCCAGTAGTCCTCGACTAGCGTCGAATGAGCAGTTCTTC. It encodes CASSPRLASNEQFF.

This clone was seen just once. The rearrangement joins TRBV11-2 to TRBJ1-6, with D uncertain. Trimming shortened V by 6 bases and J by 10 bases, and 19 bases separated the two germline ends. CDR1 SGHAT and CDR2 FQNNGV come from the germline V gene. The CDR3 totals 15 residues. The CDR3 bases are TGTGCCAGCAGGACGATTGGCCAACAGACATCACCCCTCCACTTT. Its translation is CASRTIGQQTSPLHF.

This clone was seen a handful of times. The chain recombines TRBV2 with TRBJ2-7; tentative D call: TRBD2 (7 bases). The germline V gene encodes CDR1 SNHLY and CDR2 FYNNEI. CDR3 length: 14 amino acids. V lost 6 bases and J 1 base, leaving 13 bases between the germline ends. Here the CDR3 reads CASRSGEGSYEQYF. CDR3 nucleotide sequence: TGTGCCAGCAGATCAGGGGAGGGATCCTACGAGCAGTACTTC.

The chain combines TRBV5-4 with TRBJ1-2; the match to TRBD1 covers 7 bases. The trim removed 2 bases at V and 7 bases at J, leaving 11 bases unmatched. The germline CDR1 and CDR2 sequences are SGHNT and YYREEE (reference sequence). This CDR3 region has 15 residues. DNA of the CDR3: TGTGCCAGCAGCTTCCAGACAGGGACTGGGGGTGGCTACACCTTC. Translation: CASSFQTGTGGGYTF.

The rearrangement links TRBV5-6 to TRBJ1-6; TRBD1 aligns across 8 bases. The CDR3 loop spans 16 amino acids. The V segment lost 2 bases and the J segment 10 bases; nucleotides outside the gene matches: 11. Germline CDR1 is SGHDT and CDR2 is YYEEEE. This CDR3 is CASSFWVGQGGSPLHF. The CDR3 DNA is TGTGCCAGCAGCTTCTGGGTCGGACAGGGCGGCTCACCCCTCCACTTT.

The J gene is TRBJ1-2, the V gene TRBV7-2, with D tentatively TRBD1 (6 bases). The V end was cut by 2 bases, the J end by 8 bases, with 9 bases between. Germline V gene sequence: CDR1 SGHTA, CDR2 FQGNSA. The CDR3 spans 12 residues. The CDR3 bases are TGTGCCAGCAGCTTAACAGGGCGAGGCTACACCTTC. It yields the protein CASSLTGRGYTF. Full variable domain (rest looked up from reference TRBV7-2 and TRBJ1-2): GAGVSQSPSNKVTEKGKDVELRCDPISGHTALYWYRQSLGQGLEFLIYFQGNSAPDKSGLPSDRFSAERTGGSVSTLTIQRTQQEDSAVYLCASSLTGRGYTFGSGTRLTVV.

The V call is TRBV6-5, the J call TRBJ2-3; a possible D gene is TRBD2 (6 bases). Trimming shortened V by 5 bases and J by 6 bases, and 12 bases separated the two germline ends. CDR3 size: 13 residues. CDR1 is MNHEY and CDR2 is SVGAGI in the germline V gene. The CDR3 DNA follows: TGTGCCAGCAGTCGGGACTCCCGGGATACGCAGTATTTT. Translated: CASSRDSRDTQYF.

The rearrangement links TRBV30 to TRBJ2-3; 8 nucleotides match TRBD1. Germline V gene lookup returns CDR1 GTSNPN and CDR2 SVGIG (reference sequence). V lost 2 bases and J lost 2; bases outside the gene matches: 6. The CDR3 is made up of 15 amino acids. The CDR3 bases are TGTGCCTGGAGTACTCGGACAGGGACCACAGATACGCAGTATTTT. Translation gives CAWSTRTGTTDTQYF.

This sequence joins TRBV9 and TRBJ1-2, with a tentative D call TRBD1 (5 bases). The germline V and J ends were trimmed by 6 bases and 4 bases, with 10 bases remaining between them. The CDR3 spans 12 residues. CDR1 and CDR2 from the germline V gene are SGDLS and YYNGEE. The DNA for the CDR3 is TGTGCCAGCAAAGAAGGGGTCTATGGCTACACCTTC. It codes for CASKEGVYGYTF.

The chain couples TRBV10-3 to TRBJ2-5; a weak D match, TRBD2 (7 bases). Trimming removed 2 bases from V and 5 bases from J, with 18 bases in between. The CDR3 has 16 amino acids. CDR1 is ENHRY, CDR2 SYGVKD, per germline. DNA of the CDR3: TGTGCCATCAGTGAGGGGCTCTTACAGGGAGGGGAGACCCAGTACTTC. Its protein is CAISEGLLQGGETQYF.

V and J are TRBV11-3 and TRBJ2-7; D is unclear. The CDR3 is 16 amino acids. CDR1 is SGHNT, CDR2 YENEEA, per germline. Trimming left V 0 bases short and J 1 base short, with 13 bases between. This CDR3 is CASSLDLGRLSYEQYF. The CDR3 DNA sequence: TGTGCCAGCAGCTTAGATCTGGGCAGGTTGTCCTACGAGCAGTACTTC.

This chain joins TRBV3-1 (or the pseudogene TRBV3-2) and TRBJ2-3; a weak D match, TRBD2 (7 bases). This CDR3 comprises 15 residues. Germline V CDR1 and CDR2: LGHDT, YNNKEL (reference sequence). Between the trimmed V and J ends, which lost 2 bases and 5 bases, there was a span of 14 bases. Written as DNA, the CDR3 is TGTGCCAGCAGCCAATCCGGGGGGCCGAGAGATACGCAGTATTTT. Translated: CASSQSGGPRDTQYF.

This rearrangement joins TRBV9 to TRBJ2-1; TRBD2 aligns across 9 bases. The CDR3 sequence is 15 residues long. CDR1 is SGDLS, CDR2 YYNGEE, per germline. Trimming took 0 bases from V and 4 from J; bases not matched to a gene: 2. CDR3 in amino acids: CASSVGLAEYNEQFF. The CDR3 coding sequence is TGTGCCAGCAGCGTAGGACTAGCGGAGTACAATGAGCAGTTCTTC.